Listed here are 31 T cell receptor beta chains from one sample, sequenced in a study of blood T cell repertoires in COVID-19. Measured with immunoSEQ multiplex PCR; TCRdb has only the in-frame clones, and not every one. The sample lists about 82,000 clones, over 70% occurring once. Specimen: peripheral blood. The source of these receptors is a woman in her 40s with active or convalescent COVID-19.

This chain connects TRBV6-1 to TRBJ2-7; TRBD2 matches 9 bases. Trimming at V came to 3 bases and at J to 7 bases, leaving 4 bases not matched to a gene. The CDR3 totals 13 residues. Germline CDR1 MNHNS, CDR2 SASEGT. The CDR3 DNA follows: TGTGCCAGCAGTGAGGGACTAGCCGGGGAGCAGTACTTC. Encoded protein: CASSEGLAGEQYF.

The chain has TRBV11-2 and TRBJ1-2; D remains ambiguous. The CDR3 has 12 residues. In germline, CDR1 is SGHAT, CDR2 FQNNGV. V was pared by 1 base and J by 3 bases, with 3 bases between. CDR3 protein: CASSLADYGYTF. The CDR3 nucleotides are TGTGCCAGCAGCTTAGCGGACTATGGCTACACCTTC. Based on the CDR3 plus reference TRBV11-2 and TRBJ1-2, the full variable domain is EAGVAQSPRYKIIEKRQSVAFWCNPISGHATLYWYQQILGQGPKLLIQFQNNGVVDDSQLPKDRFSAERLKGVDSTLKIQPAKLEDSAVYLCASSLADYGYTFGSGTRLTVV.

This chain joins TRBV7-2 and TRBJ2-2; D may be TRBD2 (6 bases). Looked up from germline, CDR1 is SGHTA and CDR2 is FQGNSA. CDR3 length: 16 residues. With 4 bases removed from V and 0 bases from J, the gap between germline ends came to 12 bases. The DNA of the CDR3 is TGTGCCAGCAGCTCGGTCTGGGGGGCGAACACCGGGGAGCTGTTTTTT. Its protein product is CASSSVWGANTGELFF.

The chain joins TRBV20-1 to TRBJ2-7; 11 positions agree with TRBD1. The ends lost 5 bases at V and 1 base at J; junction bases unmatched: 10. Germline V gene lookup returns CDR1 DFQATT and CDR2 SNEGSKA (reference sequence). CDR3 length: 16 residues. The CDR3 nucleotides are TGCAGTGCTGGTGACGAAGGGACAGGGGGATCCTACGAGCAGTACTTC. Encoded protein: CSAGDEGTGGSYEQYF.

V is TRBV27 and J is TRBJ2-7; 7 nucleotides line up with TRBD2. After removal of 5 bases from V and 7 bases from J, the junction contained 20 bases not matched to a gene. The CDR3 is made up of 17 amino acids. Germline V gives CDR1 MNHEY, CDR2 SMNVEV (reference sequence). As DNA, the CDR3 is TGTGCCAGCAGTCGAATCGCCCCGACTAGCATGATCTGGGAGCAGTACTTC. It codes for CASSRIAPTSMIWEQYF.

The V and J genes are TRBV6-6 and TRBJ1-1; possibly TRBD1 for D (5 bases). V lost 5 bases to trimming and J lost 7 bases, with 8 bases between them. The CDR3 totals 11 residues. From germline, CDR1 is MNHNY and CDR2 SVGAGI (reference sequence). CDR3 amino acids: CASSLGVEAFF. CDR3 DNA: TGTGCCAGCAGTCTAGGGGTTGAAGCTTTCTTT.

This clone has just a few counts. The chain joins TRBV5-6 to TRBJ1-5; 7 bases fit TRBD1. The germline V gene encodes CDR1 SGHDT and CDR2 YYEEEE. Trimming took 1 base from V and 5 from J; bases not matched to a gene: 6. The CDR3 has 15 residues. In nucleotides, the CDR3 is TGTGCCAGCAGCTTGTTTGGACAGGAAGATCAGCCCCAGCATTTT. Its translation is CASSLFGQEDQPQHF.

The chain recombines TRBV6-5 with TRBJ1-3, with D perhaps matching TRBD1 (5 bases). Trimming removed 6 bases from V and 2 bases from J, with 8 bases in between. This CDR3 contains 13 residues. CDR1 MNHEY and CDR2 SVGAGI come from the germline V gene. CDR3 in DNA: TGTGCCAGCAGCAGGGCTCCTGGAAACACCATATATTTT. Protein: CASSRAPGNTIYF.

Points on this clone: The sample has other DNA sequences that encode this CDR3 too. The chain recombines TRBV18 with TRBJ2-5; D might be TRBD2 (6 bases). This CDR3 is built from 13 residues. CDR1 is KGHSH and CDR2 is LQKENI in the germline V gene. Trimming left V 3 bases short and J 2 bases short, with 7 bases between. The CDR3 region is CASSPGRQETQYF. Written as DNA, the CDR3 is TGTGCCAGCTCACCCGGGAGACAAGAGACCCAGTACTTC. The full variable domain, rest sourced from reference TRBV18 and TRBJ2-5, is NAGVMQNPRHLVRRRGQEARLRCSPMKGHSHVYWYRQLPEEGLKFMVYLQKENIIDESGMPKERFSAEFPKEGPSILRIQQVVRGDSAAYFCASSPGRQETQYFGPGTRLLVL.

The chain joins TRBV29-1 to TRBJ1-1; D gene ambiguous. CDR1 and CDR2 (germline): SQVTM, ANQGSEA. With 3 bases removed from V and 1 base from J, the gap between germline ends came to 9 bases. The CDR3 has 13 residues. In DNA, the CDR3 is TGCAGCGTTGATATTGTGAGGAACACTGAAGCTTTCTTT. As protein: CSVDIVRNTEAFF. Together with reference TRBV29-1 and TRBJ1-1, the CDR3 gives the full variable domain: SAVISQKPSRDICQRGTSLTIQCQVDSQVTMMFWYRQQPGQSLTLIATANQGSEATYESGFVIDKFPISRPNLTFSTLTVSNMSPEDSSIYLCSVDIVRNTEAFFGQGTRLTVV.

The rearrangement links TRBV19 to TRBJ2-3, with 8 bases aligning to TRBD1. The CDR3 sequence is 15 residues long. Per germline, CDR1 LNHDA and CDR2 SQIVND (reference sequence). The J segment lost 3 bases and the V segment lost 6 bases, leaving 8 bases of the junction unmatched. For the CDR3, the DNA is TGTGCCAGTAGCCTGACAGGGGCTGGGACAGATACGCAGTATTTT. This codes for CASSLTGAGTDTQYF.

The chain is built from TRBV3-1 (or the pseudogene TRBV3-2) and TRBJ2-5, with 8 bases identical to TRBD2. Germline CDR1 and CDR2: LGHDT and YNNKEL (reference sequence). The J segment lost 4 bases and the V segment lost 3 bases, leaving 1 base of the junction unmatched. This CDR3 is 13 amino acids long. Written as DNA, the CDR3 is TGTGCCAGCAGCCACGGGAGGGTAGAGACCCAGTACTTC. Its translation is CASSHGRVETQYF.

The chain carries TRBV28 and TRBJ1-2; D gene uncertain. V was cut by 4 bases and J by 3 bases, with 18 bases left in between. The germline CDR1 and CDR2 sequences are MDHEN and SYDVKM. This CDR3 spans 16 amino acids. The CDR3 loop reads CASSYLLREVDYGYTF. Here the CDR3 DNA reads TGTGCCAGCAGTTACCTCTTGCGGGAGGTAGACTATGGCTACACCTTC.

The chain combines TRBV5-6 with TRBJ1-5; 8 nucleotides align to TRBD1. V was clipped by 2 bases and J by 5 bases; unmatched bases: 12. The CDR3 spans 17 residues. Germline lookup yields CDR1 SGHDT and CDR2 YYEEEE. The CDR3 sequence is CASSFNKGQGLDQPQHF. The CDR3 bases are TGTGCCAGCAGCTTCAACAAAGGACAGGGCTTGGATCAGCCCCAGCATTTT.

The genes are TRBV28 and TRBJ1-3, with TRBD1 identical over 8 bases. Germline V gene lookup returns CDR1 MDHEN and CDR2 SYDVKM. Trimming took 4 bases from V and 4 from J; bases not matched to a gene: 6. CDR3 length equals 15 residues. This chain's CDR3 is CASSYSTGVGNTIYF. CDR3 sequence (DNA): TGTGCCAGCAGTTATTCGACAGGGGTCGGAAACACCATATATTTT.

The V call is TRBV7-3, the J call TRBJ2-1; the D gene is possibly TRBD1 (5 bases). The V end lost 5 bases, the J end lost 4 bases, and 15 bases lay between the germline ends. CDR3 length: 15 residues. In germline, CDR1 is SGHTA, CDR2 FQGTGA. The CDR3 sequence is CASSPRRVGYNEQFF. DNA for the CDR3: TGTGCCAGCAGCCCGCGCAGGGTGGGTTACAATGAGCAGTTCTTC.

This chain links TRBV19 with TRBJ2-7; 7 bases are shared with TRBD1. Looked up from germline, CDR1 is LNHDA and CDR2 is SQIVND (reference sequence). Trimming cost V 5 bases and J 0 bases; bases outside gene matches: 1. The length of the CDR3 is 13 residues. This CDR3 reads CASSRQGSYEQYF. The CDR3 DNA is TGTGCCAGTAGTCGACAGGGCTCCTACGAGCAGTACTTC.

This chain joins TRBV7-9 and TRBJ2-3, with a tentative D call TRBD2 (7 bases). Germline V CDR1 and CDR2: SEHNR, FQNEAQ (reference sequence). Trimming shortened V by 5 bases and J by 6 bases, and 18 bases separated the two germline ends. The CDR3 is made up of 15 amino acids. Here the CDR3 DNA reads TGTGCCAGCAGCCTCCGAGGGGGGGAGGTGGATACGCAGTATTTT. This codes for CASSLRGGEVDTQYF.

The gene calls are TRBV29-1 and TRBJ2-2; 9 nucleotides align to TRBD1. This CDR3 has 17 residues. CDR1 is SQVTM, CDR2 ANQGSEA, per germline. V lost 5 bases to trimming and J lost 2 bases; unmatched junction nucleotides: 12. The CDR3 is CSVLSPGQGGNTGELFF. The CDR3 nucleotides read TGCAGCGTTCTGTCCCCGGGACAGGGTGGAAACACCGGGGAGCTGTTTTTT.

V gene TRBV6-5 combines with J gene TRBJ2-7, with 7 bases aligning to TRBD1. The CDR3 contains 15 residues. In germline, CDR1 is MNHEY, CDR2 SVGAGI. V lost 8 bases to trimming and J lost 5 bases; unmatched junction nucleotides: 15. CDR3 in amino acids: CASALGAGGRNEQYF. As DNA, the CDR3 is TGTGCCAGCGCCCTTGGGGCAGGGGGTAGGAACGAGCAGTACTTC.

The rearrangement links TRBV2 to TRBJ1-2, with TRBD1 as a possible D gene (5 bases). Trimming pared 4 bases from V and 8 bases from J, leaving 20 bases between. There are 15 residues in the CDR3. The germline V gene has CDR1 SNHLY and CDR2 FYNNEI. The CDR3 DNA sequence: TGTGCCAGCAGTGCGGGTATCTCGACAGCCGGGGGCTACACCTTC. Translated, it gives CASSAGISTAGGYTF.

This clone was observed a few times. This chain uses TRBV11-3 with TRBJ2-2; 8 nucleotides line up with TRBD2. With 8 bases clipped from V and 3 bases from J, the junction kept 2 bases outside the gene matches. The CDR3 spans 13 residues. Germline loops: CDR1 SGHNT, CDR2 YENEEA. Written as DNA, the CDR3 is TGTGCCAGCGGGCGGGGGGACACCGGGGAGCTGTTTTTT. Its translation is CASGRGDTGELFF. Complete variable domain (other parts from reference TRBV11-3 and TRBJ2-2): EAGVVQSPRYKIIEKKQPVAFWCNPISGHNTLYWYLQNLGQGPELLIRYENEEAVDDSQLPKDRFSAERLKGVDSTLKIQPAELGDSAVYLCASGRGDTGELFFGEGSRLTVL.

The CDR3 spells CASSTLSGSTDTQYF. The CDR3 nucleotides read TGTGCCAGCAGCACCCTCAGCGGGAGCACAGATACGCAGTATTTT. This chain uses TRBV14 with TRBJ2-3, with a weak D call TRBD2 (6 bases). Germline V gene lookup returns CDR1 SGHDN and CDR2 FVKESK. V was clipped by 5 bases and J by 0 bases, with 12 bases between them. The CDR3 is made up of 15 amino acids.

This clone has only a few counts. V gene TRBV23-1 combines with J gene TRBJ2-3; tentatively, D is TRBD2 (6 bases). TRBV23-1 falls under the ORF class, with uncertain function. This CDR3 has 15 amino acids. V was cut by 4 bases and J by 4 bases, with 15 bases left in between. The CDR3 spells CASSRPGVIADTQYF. CDR3 DNA sequence: TGCGCCAGCAGTCGACCGGGAGTAATCGCAGATACGCAGTATTTT.

The chain recombines TRBV4-2 with TRBJ2-5; TRBD2 matches at 12 bases. Trimming cost V 1 base and J 12 bases; bases outside gene matches: 9. The length of the CDR3 is 15 residues. Per the germline V gene, CDR1 is LGHNA and CDR2 is YNFKEQ. The DNA of the CDR3 is TGTGCCAGCAGCCAAGGGAAACTAGCGGGGGGCCCCGAGTACTTC. The encoded protein is CASSQGKLAGGPEYF.

The rearrangement joins TRBV7-8 to TRBJ2-2; no firm D call. The CDR3 sequence is 13 residues long. Germline V gene lookup returns CDR1 SGHVS and CDR2 FQNEAQ. V was shortened by 8 bases and J by 4 bases, with 11 bases between the two germline ends. For the CDR3, the DNA is TGTGCCAGCCGGGTTGGTAGCACCGGGGAGCTGTTTTTT. It is translated as CASRVGSTGELFF.

This chain joins TRBV24-1 and TRBJ1-3; TRBD1 agrees at 8 bases. Germline-derived CDR1 and CDR2 are KGHDR and SFDVKD. The CDR3 has 15 residues. J gave up 0 bases and V 8 bases, and 5 bases lay outside the gene matches. The CDR3 spells CATKTDRVSGNTIYF. The CDR3 DNA sequence: TGTGCCACCAAAACGGACAGGGTCTCTGGAAACACCATATATTTT.

This chain uses TRBV20-1 with TRBJ2-3; TRBD2 matches at 8 bases. The CDR3 runs 13 residues. Germline assignment: CDR1 DFQATT and CDR2 SNEGSKA (reference sequence). With 3 bases clipped from V and 6 bases from J, the junction kept 5 bases outside the gene matches. The CDR3 nucleotides are TGCAGTGCTAGTAGCGGGGCGGGCGATACGCAGTATTTT. Translating gives CSASSGAGDTQYF.

This chain uses TRBV30 with TRBJ1-1, with no clear D. V shed 0 bases and J shed 7 bases, with 12 bases lying between them. In germline, CDR1 is GTSNPN, CDR2 SVGIG (reference sequence). CDR3 length: 13 amino acids. The CDR3 loop is CAWSVPSANEAFF. As DNA, the CDR3 is TGTGCCTGGAGTGTTCCCAGCGCTAATGAAGCTTTCTTT.

This clone was found a few times. V usage is TRBV7-2 and J usage is TRBJ2-5, with TRBD2 matching 9 bases. J gave up 5 bases and V 5 bases, and 15 bases lay outside the gene matches. Germline-derived CDR1 and CDR2 are SGHTA and FQGNSA. The CDR3 length is 17 residues. The CDR3 sequence: CASSPRGSGRQGETQYF. DNA of the CDR3: TGTGCCAGCAGCCCCCGAGGGAGCGGGAGGCAGGGGGAGACCCAGTACTTC.

A single count supports this clone. The rearrangement joins TRBV6-7 to TRBJ2-1, with TRBD2 matching over 7 bases. TRBV6-7 is reported as an ORF; its role is uncertain. The J segment lost 5 bases and the V segment lost 0 bases, leaving 10 bases of the junction unmatched. This CDR3 contains 17 residues. The CDR3 nucleotides are TGTGCCAGCAGTTACTCTGCGGCGGGAGTTTCCCACAATGAGCAGTTCTTC. It codes for CASSYSAAGVSHNEQFF.